This TCR beta chain was identified in a study of T cells in Graves' hyperthyroidism and ophthalmopathy. General study results and limits: Ophthalmopathy cases were set apart from stable hyperthyroidism by a 13 V-J model.

Trimming removed 1 base from V and 11 bases from J, with 13 bases in between. The CDR3 consists of 13 residues. The sample holds a few counts of this clonotype. The antigen remains undetermined. The CDR3 regions of TCR beta were amplified from RNA transcripts. A set of HTBI primers served as the primers for a first-round RT-PCR of the TCR CDR3. TCRdb reprocessed the multiplex PCR reads with MiXCR, giving one entry per CDR3 protein. The sample yields approximately 700,000 distinct CDR3 sequences, roughly 15% seen once. Material for sequencing was blood. This chain links TRBV12-3 or TRBV12-4 with TRBJ2-3; D is perhaps TRBD2 (6 bases). The clonotype originates from a man younger than 35 with Graves' hyperthyroidism. CDR3 region: CASSLVPSELQYF. The CDR3 DNA is TGTGCCAGCAGTTTAGTCCCTAGCGAGTTGCAGTATTTT.